Each of the 11 T cell receptor beta chains below was sequenced from the same sample in a study of tumor-infiltrating lymphocytes in localized non-small cell lung cancer. Profiling relied on immunoSEQ multiplex PCR, and the TCRdb table lists in-frame clones only, not all of them. The sample lists roughly 7,100 clones, 74% occurring once. Material for sequencing was uninvolved lung tissue not adjacent to the tumor. The receptors originated from a human donor with non-small cell lung cancer.

The chain is built from TRBV6-5 and TRBJ2-7; 9 positions match TRBD2. Per germline, CDR1 MNHEY and CDR2 SVGAGI. Trimming removed 5 bases from V and 6 bases from J; junction bases left unmatched: 8. CDR3 size: 14 residues. CDR3 sequence: CASSPWREGGEQYF. The CDR3 DNA reads TGTGCCAGCAGTCCCTGGCGGGAGGGTGGCGAGCAGTACTTC.

The rearrangement joins TRBV7-6 to TRBJ2-7; D perhaps matches TRBD1 (5 bases). Germline-derived CDR1 and CDR2 are SGHVS and FNYEAQ. This CDR3 is built from 13 residues. The germline V and J ends were trimmed by 1 base and 7 bases, with 11 bases remaining between them. The CDR3 is CASSLGPPGEQYF. DNA for the CDR3: TGTGCCAGCAGCTTAGGCCCCCCAGGGGAGCAGTACTTC.

The rearrangement links TRBV7-2 to TRBJ2-3, with TRBD2 as a possible D gene (6 bases). Trimming took 5 bases from V and 5 from J, leaving 14 bases between them. This CDR3 contains 14 residues. The germline gives CDR1 SGHTA, CDR2 FQGNSA. The CDR3 DNA reads TGTGCCAGCAGCCCCACTAGCTTTATAGATACGCAGTATTTT. Residues: CASSPTSFIDTQYF.

To note about this clone: One junction end does not reproduce the germline sequence, and a read error may be involved. The chain is built from TRBV7-7 and TRBJ2-2; perhaps TRBD2 as D (6 bases). Germline CDR1 is SSHAT and CDR2 is FNYEAQ (reference sequence). The CDR3 extends over 14 amino acids. CDR3 amino acids: CASREDSGSGELFF. The CDR3 nucleotides are TGTGCTAGCAGGGAGGACTCGGGATCCGGGGAGCTGTTTTTT.

The sample holds a few counts of this clone. The chain recombines TRBV11-2 with TRBJ2-3; D is perhaps TRBD2 (5 bases). V dropped 1 base and J dropped 8 bases, with 10 bases sitting between them. There are 13 residues in the CDR3. Germline CDR1 SGHAT, CDR2 FQNNGV. CDR3 in DNA: TGTGCCAGCAGCTTAGGGGAAGCGGTTACGCAGTATTTT. Translating it yields CASSLGEAVTQYF.

The chain links TRBV6-5 to TRBJ2-5; 9 positions match TRBD2. Per germline, CDR1 MNHEY and CDR2 SVGAGI. The CDR3 runs to 15 residues. The ends lost 6 bases at V and 4 bases at J; junction bases unmatched: 9. The CDR3 DNA reads as TGTGCCAGCAGACCTCAAGCGGGAGGTCTAGAGACCCAGTACTTC. Amino acids: CASRPQAGGLETQYF.

This clone has more than one count but fewer than ten. The chain recombines TRBV7-2 with TRBJ2-7, with 8 bases aligning to TRBD2. V dropped 1 base and J dropped 7; count of bases not matched to a gene: 18. The CDR3 loop spans 18 amino acids. Germline CDR1 reads SGHTA; CDR2 reads FQGNSA. The CDR3 DNA reads as TGTGCCAGCAGCTTAGTTTTGTCGGGAGCGGGCGGGGGGTATGAGCAGTACTTC. Its translation: CASSLVLSGAGGGYEQYF.

This chain links TRBV7-2 with TRBJ2-7; 10 bases fit TRBD1. Trimming removed 0 bases from V and 7 bases from J; junction bases left unmatched: 6. CDR1 and CDR2 (germline): SGHTA, FQGNSA. CDR3 length equals 15 residues. CDR3 protein: CASSLAGTGVSEQYF. CDR3 nucleotide sequence: TGTGCCAGCAGCTTAGCCGGGACAGGGGTGAGTGAGCAGTACTTC.

The chain recombines TRBV4-3 with TRBJ1-4; the D is unclear. CDR3 length: 15 amino acids. V shed 0 bases and J shed 5 bases, with 10 bases lying between them. Germline CDR1 LGHNA, CDR2 YSLEER. In nucleotides, the CDR3 is TGCGCCAGCAGCCAAGATTTGGCCCTGAATGAAAAACTGTTTTTT. Translated: CASSQDLALNEKLFF.

The CDR3 here is CASSSGQGATGELFF. DNA for the CDR3: TGTGCCAGCAGCTCCGGACAGGGGGCAACCGGGGAGCTGTTTTTT. J is TRBJ2-2 and V is TRBV7-7; 11 bases align to TRBD1. CDR1 and CDR2 (germline): SSHAT, FNYEAQ (reference sequence). CDR3 length equals 15 residues. After removal of 4 bases from V and 5 bases from J, the junction contained 3 bases not matched to a gene.

The chain is built from TRBV30 and TRBJ2-4; 10 nucleotides match TRBD2. The CDR3 spans 15 residues. Trimming removed 0 bases from V and 3 bases from J; junction bases left unmatched: 2. Germline V CDR1 and CDR2: GTSNPN, SVGIG (reference sequence). Here the CDR3 DNA reads TGTGCCTGGAGTGTCACTAGCGGGATCAAAAACATTCAGTACTTC. This gives the protein CAWSVTSGIKNIQYF.